This TCR beta chain was obtained from a study of T cells after yellow fever vaccination. Across the study: Fractions of low cell number were prepared using SMART-Seq v4 Ultra Low Input.

Germline CDR1 is SGHRS and CDR2 is YFSETQ. The CDR3 is made up of 17 amino acids. TCRdb ran MiXCR on the 5' RACE reads and lists one entry per CDR3 protein. The sample lists a few hundred thousand distinct CDR3 sequences, less than 9% occurring once. Turning to this clonotype: The antigen is unknown. Germline is not matched at one junction end, which may reflect a read error.

Findings and caveats of the study: The study re-detected most primary-vaccination clones after the booster (roughly 95% CD4, roughly 90% CD8). Some clonotypes, a small share, were shared between CD4 and CD8 compartments. Weaker, the secondary response peaked sooner, at day 5 versus 15.

This material consisted of CD4+ T cells sorted from PBMCs, taken 15 days after the yellow fever booster vaccination. This clonotype was obtained from a man in his thirties or forties who received the YFV17D yellow fever vaccine. J is TRBJ2-2 and V is TRBV5-1; 9 bases match TRBD2. CDR3 amino acids: CTSSLEAGGANTRELFF. The CDR3 DNA reads as TGCACCAGCAGCTTGGAAGCGGGAGGTGCGAACACCAGGGAGCTGTTTTTT.